This is a list of T cell receptor beta chains from one sample in a study of T-cell reconstitution after alpha-beta-depleted transplantation in children. MiXCR was run by TCRdb on the PCR reads, yielding one entry per CDR3 protein. The data contain around 300,000 distinct CDR3 sequences, approximately 7.3% of them singletons. The source was peripheral blood, collected 360 days after TCRalphabeta/CD19-depleted stem cell transplant. These receptors came from a female patient between 2 and 15 years old who had a stem cell transplant for Fanconi anemia, so the T cells may come from the graft donor. The CDR3 runs from the conserved cysteine through the conserved F or W. The order of the fields is clone size, V gene, D gene, J gene, CDR3 protein, CDR3 DNA. D genes are given only for firm matches. Expanded clones are given a class, and other clones once, few, many or no size at all.

NA	TRBV27	NA	TRBJ2-1	CASNFGARARHEQFF	TGTGCCAGCAACTTCGGCGCCCGGGCCCGGCATGAGCAGTTCTTC
many	TRBV7-2	NA	TRBJ1-4	CASSSPDQGEKLFF	TGTGCCAGCAGCTCGCCAGACCAAGGGGAAAAACTGTTTTTT
many	TRBV6-1	NA	TRBJ1-2	CASGEDRYHYGYTF	TGTGCCAGCGGGGAGGACAGATATCACTATGGCTACACCTTC
NA	TRBV6-2/TRBV6-3	NA	TRBJ2-7	CASHQMVSSSYEQYF	TGTGCCAGCCACCAGATGGTCAGCAGCTCCTACGAGCAGTACTTC
NA	TRBV4-2	NA	TRBJ1-2	CSSSPRHGSVYGYTF	TGTTCCAGCAGCCCAAGACACGGATCTGTGTATGGCTACACCTTC
NA	TRBV30	TRBD1	TRBJ1-2	CAWSLLTGIYGYTF	TGTGCCTGGAGCCTATTGACAGGGATCTATGGCTACACCTTC
NA	TRBV18	TRBD1	TRBJ1-2	CASSLQGSDYGYTF	TGTGCCAGCTCCCTACAGGGGTCAGACTATGGCTACACCTTC
few	TRBV29-1	NA	TRBJ1-2	CSVDRWKETYGYTF	TGCAGCGTTGACAGATGGAAGGAAACCTATGGCTACACCTTC
many	TRBV6-5	NA	TRBJ1-2	CASSYEAGGSNYGYTF	TGTGCCAGCAGTTACGAAGCCGGAGGGTCTAACTATGGCTACACCTTC
few	TRBV20-1	NA	TRBJ2-7	CSARDVPISWAFSYEQYF	TGCAGTGCTAGAGATGTCCCCATAAGTTGGGCCTTCTCCTACGAGCAGTACTTC
few	TRBV15	TRBD1	TRBJ1-5	CATSTEPRGNQPQHF	TGTGCCACCAGCACCGAACCCAGGGGGAACCAGCCCCAGCATTTT
many	TRBV7-2	NA	TRBJ2-3	CASSFGPRTDTQYF	TGTGCCAGCAGCTTTGGTCCCCGGACAGATACGCAGTATTTT
few	TRBV7-2	TRBD1	TRBJ1-4	CASSLGTGVNFNEKLFF	TGTGCCAGCAGCTTAGGGACAGGGGTCAATTTTAATGAAAAACTGTTTTTT
many	TRBV11-2	NA	TRBJ2-7	CASSLGVVTGDEQYF	TGTGCCAGCAGCTTAGGCGTCGTAACGGGGGACGAGCAGTACTTC
many	TRBV12-3/TRBV12-4	NA	TRBJ2-3	CASSFGRLDTQYF	TGTGCCAGCAGTTTCGGACGGTTGGATACGCAGTATTTT
many	TRBV20-1	NA	TRBJ2-5	CSASQGPGETQYF	TGCAGTGCTAGTCAAGGGCCCGGGGAGACCCAGTACTTC
NA	TRBV4-3	NA	TRBJ2-3	CASSQDSWDTQYF	TGCGCCAGCAGCCAAGACTCCTGGGATACGCAGTATTTT
NA	TRBV5-1	NA	TRBJ1-6	CASRGLQQGWNSPLHF	TGCGCCAGCAGAGGGTTGCAGCAGGGGTGGAATTCACCCCTCCACTTT
NA	TRBV20-1	NA	TRBJ1-2	CSAKDGVNYGYTF	TGCAGTGCTAAGGACGGGGTAAACTATGGCTACACCTTC
NA	TRBV4-2	TRBD2	TRBJ2-2	CASSRDLAGGNTGELFF	TGTGCCAGCAGCCGAGATCTAGCGGGGGGGAACACCGGGGAGCTGTTTTTT
few	TRBV18	NA	TRBJ1-2	CASSPTELYGYTF	TGTGCCAGCTCGCCCACAGAGCTCTATGGCTACACCTTC
NA	TRBV20-1	TRBD2	TRBJ2-2	CSARDPPSGYGELFF	TGCAGTGCTAGAGATCCCCCTAGCGGGTACGGGGAGCTGTTTTTT
NA	TRBV3-1	NA	TRBJ2-1	CASSWVLADNEQFF	TGTGCCAGCAGTTGGGTCCTAGCCGACAATGAGCAGTTCTTC
NA	TRBV9	NA	TRBJ2-3	CASSDWDSTDTQYF	TGTGCCAGCAGCGATTGGGACAGCACAGATACGCAGTATTTT
once	TRBV19	NA	TRBJ2-6	CASLRPGTFSGANVLTF	TGTGCCAGTCTACGACCCGGGACCTTCTCTGGGGCCAACGTCCTGACTTTC
many	TRBV12-3/TRBV12-4	NA	TRBJ1-5	CASSPQGSNQPQHF	TGTGCCAGCAGTCCTCAGGGGAGCAATCAGCCCCAGCATTTT
few	TRBV18	NA	TRBJ2-3	CASSPPQNTQYF	TGTGCCAGCTCACCACCGCAGAATACGCAGTATTTT
many	TRBV12-3/TRBV12-4	NA	TRBJ2-5	CASSISTSFGTQYF	TGTGCCAGCAGTATATCGACTAGTTTCGGGACCCAGTACTTC
NA	TRBV3-1	NA	TRBJ2-2	CASSQEPARFSGELFF	TGTGCCAGCAGCCAAGAGCCGGCTAGGTTCTCCGGGGAGCTGTTTTTT
many	TRBV15	NA	TRBJ1-5	CATSRDGGADQPQHF	TGTGCCACCAGCAGAGATGGGGGGGCCGATCAGCCCCAGCATTTT
NA	TRBV20-1	TRBD1	TRBJ2-7	CSAEGQGDSYEQYF	TGCAGTGCCGAGGGACAGGGGGACTCCTACGAGCAGTACTTC
many	TRBV5-1	TRBD2	TRBJ2-7	CASSLELLPGLAGGEQYF	TGCGCCAGCAGCTTGGAACTTTTACCGGGACTAGCGGGAGGAGAGCAGTACTTC
NA	TRBV11-2	NA	TRBJ2-3	CASSLDGGATQYF	TGTGCCAGCAGCTTAGATGGGGGGGCAACGCAGTATTTT
NA	TRBV12-3/TRBV12-4	TRBD1	TRBJ1-2	CASNLRGLDYGYTF	TGTGCCAGCAATTTAAGGGGGCTCGACTATGGCTACACCTTC
many	TRBV11-2	TRBD1	TRBJ2-7	CASSLGRDRVSYEQYF	TGTGCCAGCAGCTTAGGCCGGGACAGGGTTTCCTACGAGCAGTACTTC
many	TRBV6-2/TRBV6-3	NA	TRBJ2-1	CASSPTEYNEQFF	TGTGCCAGCAGCCCGACAGAGTACAATGAGCAGTTCTTC
many	TRBV7-9	NA	TRBJ2-7	CASSLAGTPYEQYF	TGTGCCAGCAGCTTAGCCGGGACTCCGTACGAGCAGTACTTC
many	TRBV12-3/TRBV12-4	NA	TRBJ2-2	CASSLSGLAGELFF	TGTGCCAGCAGTTTATCAGGGTTGGCCGGGGAGCTGTTTTTT
many	TRBV12-3/TRBV12-4	NA	TRBJ1-6	CASSLGPRNSPLHF	TGTGCCAGCAGTTTAGGGCCCCGTAATTCACCCCTCCACTTT
NA	TRBV7-2	NA	TRBJ1-2	CASSSVRAGPYGYTF	TGTGCCAGCAGCTCCGTCCGGGCAGGGCCTTATGGCTACACCTTC
once	TRBV9	NA	TRBJ2-5	CASSPTGGPRKTQYF	TGTGCCAGCAGCCCAACTGGGGGACCTAGGAAGACCCAGTACTTC
few	TRBV2	NA	TRBJ1-5	CASSEVRGGNQPQHF	TGTGCCAGCAGTGAAGTTCGAGGGGGCAATCAGCCCCAGCATTTT
few	TRBV7-2	TRBD2	TRBJ2-2	CASSPQGTRIRAGELFF	TGTGCCAGCAGCCCTCAAGGGACTAGAATCAGGGCCGGGGAGCTGTTTTTT
many	TRBV7-9	NA	TRBJ2-7	CASSFLAGSSYEQYF	TGTGCCAGCAGCTTTTTAGCAGGGTCGTCCTACGAGCAGTACTTC
many	TRBV6-6	TRBD1	TRBJ1-5	CAGGQVPNQPQHF	TGTGCCGGGGGACAGGTCCCAAATCAGCCCCAGCATTTT
NA	TRBV11-2	TRBD1	TRBJ2-3	CASSFRGRPHTDTQYF	TGTGCCAGCAGCTTCAGGGGGAGACCCCACACAGATACGCAGTATTTT
many	TRBV6-1	TRBD1	TRBJ2-3	CASSLRDRGTDTQYF	TGTGCCAGCAGTCTCCGGGACAGGGGAACAGATACGCAGTATTTT
many	TRBV6-2/TRBV6-3	TRBD2	TRBJ2-7	CASSFTGGGYEQYF	TGTGCCAGCAGTTTCACCGGGGGGGGCTACGAGCAGTACTTC
few	TRBV7-8	NA	TRBJ2-5	CASSLMTETQYF	TGTGCCAGCAGCTTAATGACGGAGACCCAGTACTTC
many	TRBV20-1	TRBD1	TRBJ1-2	CSARQPQGAGYGYTF	TGCAGTGCTAGACAACCACAGGGGGCAGGGTATGGCTACACCTTC
few	TRBV6-2/TRBV6-3	NA	TRBJ1-6	CASSYRVDSPLHF	TGTGCCAGCAGTTATAGAGTGGATTCACCCCTCCACTTT
many	TRBV15	NA	TRBJ1-1	CATSRDPTNTEAFF	TGTGCCACCAGCAGAGATCCGACGAACACTGAAGCTTTCTTT
many	TRBV27	TRBD2	TRBJ2-2	CASSLPWVIAGEGTGELFF	TGTGCCAGCAGTTTACCGTGGGTGATAGCGGGAGAAGGCACCGGGGAGCTGTTTTTT
many	TRBV24-1	TRBD1	TRBJ2-1	CATSDPGQEYNEQFF	TGTGCCACCAGTGATCCGGGACAGGAGTACAATGAGCAGTTCTTC
NA	TRBV4-2	TRBD2	TRBJ2-5	CASSQDDLAGGPRETQYF	TGTGCCAGCAGCCAAGACGATCTAGCGGGGGGGCCTCGAGAGACCCAGTACTTC